This T cell receptor beta chain was retrieved from a study of response to subunit inactivated influenza vaccine. Using its own MiXCR run on the RT-PCR reads, TCRdb lists one record per CDR3 protein. The sample consists of some 570,000 distinct CDR3 sequences, 11% of them appearing once. Germline V gene data show CDR1 as SGHRS and CDR2 as YFSETQ. CDR3 length equals 11 residues. V trimming: 4 bases; J trimming: 12 bases; junction bases outside the gene matches: 5. In its sample, this clonotype was seen a few times. The same data also went into a second study, on T cells expressing NK-cell markers. Per that paper: For TCR beta, cDNA was produced by 5'RACE template switching with UMIs. TCR beta repertoires came from sorted CD3+CD56+NKG2C+, CD3+CD56+NKG2C- and CD3+CD56-NKG2C+ T cells. Roughly six donors carried dominant NKG2C+ clonotypes that made up roughly 1.0-8% of their CD8+ T cells.

The sequence was collected from a man aged 45-65 years who received an inactivated influenza vaccine. The chain employs TRBV5-1 and TRBJ2-7; 9 bases agree with TRBD1. This specimen consisted of PBMCs from blood, obtained on the day of vaccination. The CDR3 spells CASSEGQGRYF. DNA of the CDR3: TGCGCCAGCAGCGAGGGACAGGGCCGGTACTTC.